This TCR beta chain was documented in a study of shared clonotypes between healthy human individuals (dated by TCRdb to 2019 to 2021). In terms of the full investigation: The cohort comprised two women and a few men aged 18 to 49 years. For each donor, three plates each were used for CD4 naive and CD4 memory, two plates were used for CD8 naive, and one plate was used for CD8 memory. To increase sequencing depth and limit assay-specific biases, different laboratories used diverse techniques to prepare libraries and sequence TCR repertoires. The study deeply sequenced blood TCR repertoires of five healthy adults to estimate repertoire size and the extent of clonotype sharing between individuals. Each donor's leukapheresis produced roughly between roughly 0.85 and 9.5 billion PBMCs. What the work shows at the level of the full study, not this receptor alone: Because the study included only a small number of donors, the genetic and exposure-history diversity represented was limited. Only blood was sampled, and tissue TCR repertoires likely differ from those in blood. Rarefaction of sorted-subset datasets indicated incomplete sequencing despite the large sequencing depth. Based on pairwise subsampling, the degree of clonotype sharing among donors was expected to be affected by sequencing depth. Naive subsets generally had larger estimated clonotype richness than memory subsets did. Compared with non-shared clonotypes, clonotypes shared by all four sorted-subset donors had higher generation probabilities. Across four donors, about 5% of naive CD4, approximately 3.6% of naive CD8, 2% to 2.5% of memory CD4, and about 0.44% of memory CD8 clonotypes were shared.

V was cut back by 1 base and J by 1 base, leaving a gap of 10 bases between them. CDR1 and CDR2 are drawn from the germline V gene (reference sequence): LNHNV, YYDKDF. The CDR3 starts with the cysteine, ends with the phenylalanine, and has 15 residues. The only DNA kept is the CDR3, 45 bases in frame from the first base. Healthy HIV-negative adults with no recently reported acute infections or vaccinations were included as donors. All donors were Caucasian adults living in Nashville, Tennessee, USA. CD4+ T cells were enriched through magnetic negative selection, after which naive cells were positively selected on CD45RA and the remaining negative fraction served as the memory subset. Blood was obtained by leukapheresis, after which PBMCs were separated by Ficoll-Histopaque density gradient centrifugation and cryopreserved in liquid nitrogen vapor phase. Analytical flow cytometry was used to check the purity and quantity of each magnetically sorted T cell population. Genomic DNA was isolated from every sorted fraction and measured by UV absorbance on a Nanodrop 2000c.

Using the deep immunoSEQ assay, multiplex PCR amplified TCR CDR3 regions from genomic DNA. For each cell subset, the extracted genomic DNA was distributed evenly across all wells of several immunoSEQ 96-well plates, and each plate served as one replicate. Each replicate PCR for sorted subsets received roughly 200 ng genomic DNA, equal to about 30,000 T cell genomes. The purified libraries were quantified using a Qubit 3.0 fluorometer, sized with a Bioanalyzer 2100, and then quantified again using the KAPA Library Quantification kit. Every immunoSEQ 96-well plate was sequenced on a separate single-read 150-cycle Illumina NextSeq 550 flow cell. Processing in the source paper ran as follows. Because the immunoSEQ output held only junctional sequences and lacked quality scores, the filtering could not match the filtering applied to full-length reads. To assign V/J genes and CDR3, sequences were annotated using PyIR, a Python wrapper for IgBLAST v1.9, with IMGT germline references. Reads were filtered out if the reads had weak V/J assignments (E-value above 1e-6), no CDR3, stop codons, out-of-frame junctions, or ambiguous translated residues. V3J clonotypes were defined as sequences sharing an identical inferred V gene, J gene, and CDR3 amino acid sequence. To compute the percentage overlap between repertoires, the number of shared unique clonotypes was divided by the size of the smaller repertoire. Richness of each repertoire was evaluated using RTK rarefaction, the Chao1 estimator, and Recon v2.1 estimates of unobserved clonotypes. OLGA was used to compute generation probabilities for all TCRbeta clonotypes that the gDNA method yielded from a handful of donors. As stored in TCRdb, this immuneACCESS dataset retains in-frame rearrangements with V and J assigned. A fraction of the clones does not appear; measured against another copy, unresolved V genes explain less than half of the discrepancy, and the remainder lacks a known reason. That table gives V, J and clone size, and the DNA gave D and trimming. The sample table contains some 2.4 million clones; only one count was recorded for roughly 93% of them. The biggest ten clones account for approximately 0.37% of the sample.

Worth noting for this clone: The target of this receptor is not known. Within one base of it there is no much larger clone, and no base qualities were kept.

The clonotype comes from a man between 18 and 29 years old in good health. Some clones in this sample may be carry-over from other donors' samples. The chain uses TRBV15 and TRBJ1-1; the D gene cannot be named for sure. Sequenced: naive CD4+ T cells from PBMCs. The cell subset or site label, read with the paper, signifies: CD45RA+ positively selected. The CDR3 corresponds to CATSRGRLANTEAFF. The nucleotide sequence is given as TGTGCCACCAGCAGAGGACGGCTCGCGAACACTGAAGCTTTCTTT. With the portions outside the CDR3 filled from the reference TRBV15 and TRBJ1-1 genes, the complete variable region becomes DAMVIQNPRYQVTQFGKPVTLSCSQTLNHNVMYWYQQKSSQAPKLLFHYYDKDFNNEADTPDNFQSRRPNTSFCFLDIRSPGLGDTAMYLCATSRGRLANTEAFFGQGTRLTVV.